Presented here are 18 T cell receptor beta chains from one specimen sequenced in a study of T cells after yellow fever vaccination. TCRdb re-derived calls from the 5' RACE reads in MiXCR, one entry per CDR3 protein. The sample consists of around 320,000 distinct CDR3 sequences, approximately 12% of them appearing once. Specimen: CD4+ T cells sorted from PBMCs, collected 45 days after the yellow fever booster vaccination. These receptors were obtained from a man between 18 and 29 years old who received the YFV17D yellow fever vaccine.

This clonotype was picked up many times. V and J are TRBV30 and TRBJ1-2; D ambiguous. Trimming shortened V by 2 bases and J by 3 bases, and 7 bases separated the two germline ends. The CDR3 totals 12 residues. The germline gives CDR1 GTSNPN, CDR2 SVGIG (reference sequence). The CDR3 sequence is CAWSQVDYGYTF. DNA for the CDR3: TGTGCCTGGAGTCAAGTAGACTATGGCTACACCTTC.

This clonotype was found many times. The CDR3 loop is CATSTGLRNTQYF. CDR3 bases: TGTGCCACCAGCACTGGGTTACGAAATACGCAGTATTTT. V usage is TRBV24-1 and J usage is TRBJ2-3; D gene unclear. The CDR3 has 13 amino acids. Between the trimmed V and J ends, which lost 7 bases and 7 bases, there was a span of 14 bases. The germline gives CDR1 KGHDR, CDR2 SFDVKD.

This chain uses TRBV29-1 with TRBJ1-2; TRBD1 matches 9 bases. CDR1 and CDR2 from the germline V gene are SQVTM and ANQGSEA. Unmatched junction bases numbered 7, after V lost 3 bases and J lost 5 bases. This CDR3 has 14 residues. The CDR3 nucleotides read TGCAGCGTTGAGGGGACAGGGTTGGGATATGGCTACACCTTC. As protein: CSVEGTGLGYGYTF.

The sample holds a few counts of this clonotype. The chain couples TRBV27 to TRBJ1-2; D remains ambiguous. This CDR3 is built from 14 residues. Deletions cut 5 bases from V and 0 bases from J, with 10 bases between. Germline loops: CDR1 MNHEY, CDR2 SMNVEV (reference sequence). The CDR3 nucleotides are TGTGCCAGCAGTACGAGCAGGACTAACTATGGCTACACCTTC. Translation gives CASSTSRTNYGYTF.

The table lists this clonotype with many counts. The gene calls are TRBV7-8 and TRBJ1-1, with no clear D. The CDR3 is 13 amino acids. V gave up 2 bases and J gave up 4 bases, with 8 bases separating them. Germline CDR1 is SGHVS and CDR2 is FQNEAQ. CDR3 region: CASSLSNPTEAFF. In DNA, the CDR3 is TGTGCCAGCAGCTTATCAAATCCCACTGAAGCTTTCTTT.

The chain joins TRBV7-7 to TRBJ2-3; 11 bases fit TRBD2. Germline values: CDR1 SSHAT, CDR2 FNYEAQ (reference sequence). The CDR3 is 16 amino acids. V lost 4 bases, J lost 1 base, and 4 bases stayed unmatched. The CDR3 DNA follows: TGTGCCAGCAGCTCTAGCGGGGGGCCGGGCACAGATACGCAGTATTTT. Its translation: CASSSSGGPGTDTQYF.

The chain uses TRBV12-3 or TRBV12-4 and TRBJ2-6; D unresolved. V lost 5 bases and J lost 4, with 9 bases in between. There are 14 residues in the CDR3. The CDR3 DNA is TGTGCCAGCAGTCCGCTGACGGGGGCCAACGTCCTGACTTTC. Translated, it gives CASSPLTGANVLTF.

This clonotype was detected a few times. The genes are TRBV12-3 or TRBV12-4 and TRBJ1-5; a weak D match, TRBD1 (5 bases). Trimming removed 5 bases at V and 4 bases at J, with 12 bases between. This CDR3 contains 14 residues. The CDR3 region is CASSQGVLNQPQHF. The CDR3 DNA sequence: TGTGCCAGCAGTCAGGGCGTCCTAAATCAGCCCCAGCATTTT.

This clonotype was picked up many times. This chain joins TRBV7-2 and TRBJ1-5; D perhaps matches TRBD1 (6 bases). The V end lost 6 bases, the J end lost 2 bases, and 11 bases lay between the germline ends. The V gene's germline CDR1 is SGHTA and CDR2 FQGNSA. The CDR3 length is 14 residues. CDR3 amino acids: CASSLRQGNQPQHF. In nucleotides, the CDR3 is TGTGCCAGCAGTTTAAGACAGGGCAATCAGCCCCAGCATTTT.

The CDR3 sequence: CASSITGEETQYF. The CDR3 DNA reads as TGTGCCAGTAGTATAACAGGGGAGGAGACCCAGTACTTC. The chain combines TRBV19 with TRBJ2-5; TRBD1 aligns across 7 bases. The CDR3 contains 13 residues. CDR1 and CDR2 (germline): LNHDA, SQIVND (reference sequence). Trimming at V came to 2 bases and at J to 5 bases, leaving 2 bases not matched to a gene.

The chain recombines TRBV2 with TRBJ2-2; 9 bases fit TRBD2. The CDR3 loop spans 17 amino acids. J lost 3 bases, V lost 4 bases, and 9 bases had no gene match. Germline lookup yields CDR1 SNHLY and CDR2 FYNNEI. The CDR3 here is CASSAAGGRKYTGELFF. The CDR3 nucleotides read TGTGCCAGCAGTGCCGCGGGGGGGCGGAAGTACACCGGGGAGCTGTTTTTT.

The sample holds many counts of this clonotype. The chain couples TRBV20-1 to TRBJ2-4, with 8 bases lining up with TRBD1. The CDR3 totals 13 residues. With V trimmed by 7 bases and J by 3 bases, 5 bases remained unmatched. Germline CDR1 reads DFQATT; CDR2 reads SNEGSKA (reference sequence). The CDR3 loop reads CSVRGLGKNIQYF. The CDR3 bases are TGCAGTGTCAGGGGGCTAGGCAAAAACATTCAGTACTTC.

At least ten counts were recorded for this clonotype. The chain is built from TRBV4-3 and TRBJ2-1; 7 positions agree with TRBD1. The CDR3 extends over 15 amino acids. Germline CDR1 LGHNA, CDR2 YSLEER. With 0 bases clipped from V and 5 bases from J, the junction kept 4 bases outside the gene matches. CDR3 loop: CASSQEGGSNNEQFF. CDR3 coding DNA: TGCGCCAGCAGCCAAGAAGGGGGCAGCAACAATGAGCAGTTCTTC.

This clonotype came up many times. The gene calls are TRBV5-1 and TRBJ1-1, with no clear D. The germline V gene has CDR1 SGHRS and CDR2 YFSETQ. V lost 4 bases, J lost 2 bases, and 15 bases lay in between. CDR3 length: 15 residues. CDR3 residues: CASSVGGIGNTEAFF. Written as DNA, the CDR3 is TGCGCCAGCAGCGTGGGAGGGATCGGAAACACTGAAGCTTTCTTT.

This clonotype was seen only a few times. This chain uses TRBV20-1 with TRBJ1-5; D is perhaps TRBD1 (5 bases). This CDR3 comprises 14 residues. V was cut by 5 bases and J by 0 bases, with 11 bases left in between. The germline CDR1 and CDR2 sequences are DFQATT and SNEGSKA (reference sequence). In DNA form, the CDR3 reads TGCAGTGCTCCTCCGGGGGATAGCAATCAGCCCCAGCATTTT. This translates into CSAPPGDSNQPQHF.

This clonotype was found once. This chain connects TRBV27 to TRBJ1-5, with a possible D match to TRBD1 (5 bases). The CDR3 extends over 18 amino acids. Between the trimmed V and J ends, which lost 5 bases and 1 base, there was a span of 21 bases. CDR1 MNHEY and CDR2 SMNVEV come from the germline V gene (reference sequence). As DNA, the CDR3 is TGTGCCAGCAGTCCTCGGGACCTCTGGGGCTGGAGCAATCAGCCCCAGCATTTT. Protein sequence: CASSPRDLWGWSNQPQHF.

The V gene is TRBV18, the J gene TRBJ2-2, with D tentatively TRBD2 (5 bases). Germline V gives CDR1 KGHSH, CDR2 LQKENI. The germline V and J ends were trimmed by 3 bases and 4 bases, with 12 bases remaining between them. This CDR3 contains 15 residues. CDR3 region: CASSPLERTTGELFF. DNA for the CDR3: TGTGCCAGCTCACCGCTTGAGCGGACCACCGGGGAGCTGTTTTTT.

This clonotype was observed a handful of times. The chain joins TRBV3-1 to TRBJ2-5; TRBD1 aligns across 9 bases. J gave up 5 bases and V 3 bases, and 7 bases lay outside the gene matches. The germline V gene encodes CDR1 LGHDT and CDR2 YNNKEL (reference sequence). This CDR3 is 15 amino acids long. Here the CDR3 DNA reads TGTGCCAGCAGCCATCTCTGGGACAGGGCGGAGACCCAGTACTTC. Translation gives CASSHLWDRAETQYF.